This entry lists 30 T cell receptor beta chains sequenced from one sample in a study of T cell repertoires and HLA-DP antigens. Libraries were prepared by immunoSEQ multiplex PCR; TCRdb keeps only in-frame clonotypes and omits some of them. The sample records around 70,000 clones, around 80% being singletons. Which antigens these TCRs recognize remains unknown. The material sequenced was CD4+ T cells from PBMCs. Receptor source: a man aged 60 to 69 in good health and CMV-seronegative.

The chain employs TRBV30 and TRBJ2-5; possible D gene TRBD2, 5 bases. Germline values: CDR1 GTSNPN, CDR2 SVGIG (reference sequence). The V end lost 0 bases, the J end lost 4 bases, and 9 bases lay between the germline ends. CDR3 length: 13 residues. The CDR3 protein is CAWSVRGSETQYF. CDR3 DNA: TGTGCCTGGAGTGTACGGGGTTCAGAGACCCAGTACTTC. The entire variable domain, with the rest obtained from reference TRBV30 and TRBJ2-5, is as follows: SQTIHQWPATLVQPVGSPLSLECTVEGTSNPNLYWYRQAAGRGLQLLFYSVGIGQISSEVPQNLSASRPQDRQFILSSKKLLLSDSGFYLCAWSVRGSETQYFGPGTRLLVL.

This CDR3 reads CASSRRDRAGELFF. CDR3 sequence (DNA): TGTGCCAGCAGCCGGAGGGATAGGGCCGGGGAGCTGTTTTTT. The chain recombines TRBV7-9 with TRBJ2-2; the D gene is possibly TRBD2 (6 bases). The ends were cut back, 5 bases at V and 6 bases at J, with 13 bases in the middle. This CDR3 has 14 residues. Germline V gene lookup returns CDR1 SEHNR and CDR2 FQNEAQ (reference sequence).

This chain joins TRBV5-6 and TRBJ2-2, with TRBD2 matching 7 bases. This CDR3 region has 16 residues. Trimming took 0 bases from V and 2 from J; bases not matched to a gene: 4. CDR1 SGHDT and CDR2 YYEEEE come from the germline V gene. CDR3 loop: CASSLGLAVNTGELFF. As DNA, the CDR3 is TGTGCCAGCAGCTTGGGCCTAGCGGTAAACACCGGGGAGCTGTTTTTT.

The rearrangement links TRBV7-9 to TRBJ1-2; TRBD1 aligns across 8 bases. With 0 bases clipped from V and 6 bases from J, the junction kept 6 bases outside the gene matches. The CDR3 consists of 15 residues. The germline V gene has CDR1 SEHNR and CDR2 FQNEAQ (reference sequence). CDR3 sequence (DNA): TGTGCCAGCAGCTTAGCCCTGACAGGGGAGAATGGCTACACCTTC. Residues: CASSLALTGENGYTF.

The chain recombines TRBV9 with TRBJ1-1, with D unclear. The germline V gene encodes CDR1 SGDLS and CDR2 YYNGEE. V gave up 4 bases and J gave up 10 bases, with 17 bases separating them. The CDR3 contains 13 residues. Here the CDR3 reads CASSPPQAGLAFF. CDR3 nucleotide sequence: TGTGCCAGCAGCCCCCCCCAGGCGGGGTTAGCTTTCTTT.

V usage is TRBV7-9 and J usage is TRBJ1-4; 8 nucleotides line up with TRBD1. Looked up from germline, CDR1 is SEHNR and CDR2 is FQNEAQ (reference sequence). V lost 5 bases, J lost 8 bases, and 7 bases stayed unmatched. The CDR3 has 14 amino acids. The CDR3 loop reads CASSQGAGSEKLFF. CDR3 nucleotides: TGTGCCAGCAGCCAGGGGGCGGGAAGCGAAAAACTGTTTTTT.

The chain employs TRBV25-1 and TRBJ2-1, with TRBD2 matching over 10 bases. The V gene's germline CDR1 is MGHDK and CDR2 SYGVNS. Trimming cost V 1 base and J 0 bases; bases outside gene matches: 6. The CDR3 totals 18 residues. For the CDR3, the DNA is TGTGCCAGCAGTGAATCGACTAGCGGGTTAAGCTCCTACAATGAGCAGTTCTTC. It specifies CASSESTSGLSSYNEQFF.

V is TRBV18 and J is TRBJ2-1, with 8 bases that match TRBD2. In germline, CDR1 is KGHSH, CDR2 LQKENI. The V gene end was trimmed by 3 bases and the J gene end by 5 bases; junction bases not matched to a gene: 0. The CDR3 consists of 13 residues. The CDR3 region has the DNA TGTGCCAGCTCACCGGGACTAGACAATGAGCAGTTCTTC. Translated: CASSPGLDNEQFF.

This chain joins TRBV18 and TRBJ1-6; no clear D. Looked up from germline, CDR1 is KGHSH and CDR2 is LQKENI. This CDR3 region has 21 residues. The ends were cut back, 1 base at V and 0 bases at J, with 22 bases in the middle. The CDR3 region has the DNA TGTGCCAGCTCACCACTGGGCGCTGACGTACCCCCGAGCTCCTATAATTCACCCCTCCACTTT. This translates into CASSPLGADVPPSSYNSPLHF.

By proportion, this clone is medium-sized. V and J are TRBV7-2 and TRBJ2-3; D gene ambiguous. Germline V gives CDR1 SGHTA, CDR2 FQGNSA. V gave up 5 bases and J gave up 6 bases, with 6 bases separating them. This CDR3 spans 11 amino acids. CDR3 region: CASSQGDTQYF. CDR3 DNA: TGTGCCAGCAGCCAAGGGGATACGCAGTATTTT.

The gene calls are TRBV6-1 and TRBJ1-2, with unresolved D. This CDR3 has 13 amino acids. Trimming removed 0 bases from V and 4 bases from J, with 6 bases in between. The germline V gene has CDR1 MNHNS and CDR2 SASEGT. CDR3: CASSEAGSYGYTF. The DNA for the CDR3 is TGTGCCAGCAGTGAAGCAGGGAGCTATGGCTACACCTTC.

This chain uses TRBV6-6 with TRBJ1-3; D is uncertain. The length of the CDR3 is 14 residues. Trimming took off 6 bases at V and 0 bases at J, with 9 bases between the two ends. The germline CDR1 and CDR2 sequences are MNHNY and SVGAGI (reference sequence). This CDR3 reads CASRDGGSGNTIYF. The CDR3 nucleotides are TGTGCCAGCAGGGACGGTGGCTCTGGAAACACCATATATTTT.

J is TRBJ2-3 and V is TRBV6-1; 8 positions match TRBD1. Germline assignment: CDR1 MNHNS and CDR2 SASEGT. The V and J ends lost 0 bases and 3 bases, in that order; junction bases with no gene match: 5. The CDR3 covers 16 residues. The CDR3 sequence: CASSEAWTGRTDTQYF. In nucleotides, the CDR3 is TGTGCCAGCAGTGAAGCTTGGACAGGGAGGACAGATACGCAGTATTTT.

The chain couples TRBV2 to TRBJ2-5; maybe TRBD1 (6 bases). The V end was cut by 7 bases, the J end by 0 bases, with 9 bases between. CDR1 SNHLY and CDR2 FYNNEI come from the germline V gene. The length of the CDR3 is 13 residues. CDR3 sequence: CASTGHYQETQYF. In nucleotides, the CDR3 is TGTGCCAGCACGGGACACTACCAAGAGACCCAGTACTTC.

The V call is TRBV18, the J call TRBJ1-4; 7 bases align to TRBD1. The germline gives CDR1 KGHSH, CDR2 LQKENI. CDR3 length equals 14 residues. Germline trimming cut 6 bases from V and 8 bases from J; bases unmatched to any gene: 9. DNA of the CDR3: TGTGCCAGCTCGTCCGGGACAGCACAAGAAAAACTGTTTTTT. Translation: CASSSGTAQEKLFF.

V and J are TRBV7-2 and TRBJ2-5; 7 positions agree with TRBD2. CDR3 length: 15 residues. Germline-derived CDR1 and CDR2 are SGHTA and FQGNSA. Unmatched junction bases numbered 2, after V lost 1 base and J lost 0 bases. The CDR3 here is CASSLVGGNQETQYF. CDR3 nucleotide sequence: TGTGCCAGCAGCTTAGTGGGGGGGAACCAAGAGACCCAGTACTTC. The variable domain in full, with the rest retrieved from reference TRBV7-2 and TRBJ2-5, is GAGVSQSPSNKVTEKGKDVELRCDPISGHTALYWYRQSLGQGLEFLIYFQGNSAPDKSGLPSDRFSAERTGGSVSTLTIQRTQQEDSAVYLCASSLVGGNQETQYFGPGTRLLVL.

The CDR3 DNA reads as TGTGCCAGCAGCTCCGCGCCCGGGAGAAGCACAGATACGCAGTATTTT. Protein: CASSSAPGRSTDTQYF. V gene TRBV11-2 combines with J gene TRBJ2-3; weak D call: TRBD2 (6 bases). Germline CDR1 reads SGHAT; CDR2 reads FQNNGV. The CDR3 contains 16 residues. Trimming took 4 bases from V and 0 from J, leaving 14 bases between them. The full variable domain, completed using reference TRBV11-2 and TRBJ2-3, is EAGVAQSPRYKIIEKRQSVAFWCNPISGHATLYWYQQILGQGPKLLIQFQNNGVVDDSQLPKDRFSAERLKGVDSTLKIQPAKLEDSAVYLCASSSAPGRSTDTQYFGPGTRLTVL.

This sequence joins TRBV9 and TRBJ2-3; 10 bases align to TRBD2. Losses at the gene ends were 0 bases for V and 4 bases for J; bases not matched to a gene: 2. Germline CDR1 and CDR2: SGDLS and YYNGEE. The CDR3 runs to 15 residues. CDR3 amino acids: CASSVGSGRSDTQYF. DNA of the CDR3: TGTGCCAGCAGCGTAGGTAGCGGGAGGTCAGATACGCAGTATTTT.

The V call is TRBV19, the J call TRBJ1-5; D remains ambiguous. V was cut by 7 bases and J by 6 bases, with 16 bases left in between. CDR1 LNHDA and CDR2 SQIVND come from the germline V gene (reference sequence). The CDR3 has 14 amino acids. The CDR3 coding sequence is TGTGCCAGTAAGGTCGCTAGCCAGATTCAGCCCCAGCATTTT. Its translation is CASKVASQIQPQHF.

The chain links TRBV5-6 to TRBJ2-4; weak D call: TRBD2 (6 bases). CDR3 length: 16 amino acids. Germline V gene sequence: CDR1 SGHDT, CDR2 YYEEEE. Deletions cut 0 bases from V and 3 bases from J, with 13 bases between. In DNA form, the CDR3 reads TGTGCCAGCAGCTTGGGTTGGACGGGGGTCAAAAACATTCAGTACTTC. This sequence encodes CASSLGWTGVKNIQYF.

The CDR3 loop reads CASSQTGYSNQPQHF. In DNA form, the CDR3 reads TGTGCCAGCAGCCAGACAGGCTATAGCAATCAGCCCCAGCATTTT. The J gene is TRBJ1-5, the V gene TRBV28; a possible D gene is TRBD1 (6 bases). Germline assignment: CDR1 MDHEN and CDR2 SYDVKM. The germline V and J ends were trimmed by 6 bases and 0 bases, with 12 bases remaining between them. The CDR3 sequence is 15 residues long.

This chain uses TRBV19 with TRBJ1-4; TRBD1 aligns across 10 bases. The CDR3 runs to 15 residues. Germline loops: CDR1 LNHDA, CDR2 SQIVND (reference sequence). With 7 bases clipped from V and 6 bases from J, the junction kept 8 bases outside the gene matches. The CDR3 DNA reads TGTGCCAGTAAGGACTCGGGGACAGGGGATGAAAAACTGTTTTTT. Encoded protein: CASKDSGTGDEKLFF.

This clone was detected only a few times. The chain employs TRBV5-1 and TRBJ2-1; 12 bases are shared with TRBD2. Germline CDR1 reads SGHRS; CDR2 reads YFSETQ. Trimming took 0 bases from V and 4 from J; bases not matched to a gene: 5. The CDR3 is 17 amino acids. CDR3 protein: CASSLDMTSGSYNEQFF. The CDR3 bases are TGCGCCAGCAGCTTGGACATGACTAGCGGGAGTTACAATGAGCAGTTCTTC.

The V and J genes are TRBV5-8 and TRBJ2-7; D call uncertain. V shed 2 bases and J shed 0 bases, with 9 bases lying between them. The germline gives CDR1 SGHTS, CDR2 YDEGEE. This CDR3 has 14 residues. The CDR3: CASSLDVRSYEQYF. CDR3 nucleotide sequence: TGTGCCAGCAGCTTAGACGTACGCTCCTACGAGCAGTACTTC.

J is TRBJ2-2 and V is TRBV18; TRBD1 agrees at 7 bases. The V segment lost 4 bases and the J segment 0 bases; nucleotides outside the gene matches: 2. The CDR3 extends over 15 amino acids. The V gene's germline CDR1 is KGHSH and CDR2 LQKENI. The CDR3 nucleotides are TGTGCCAGCTCACTCCAGGGGGCGAACACCGGGGAGCTGTTTTTT. Protein product: CASSLQGANTGELFF.

The chain links TRBV9 to TRBJ2-5, with TRBD2 matching over 8 bases. Germline V CDR1 and CDR2: SGDLS, YYNGEE. V lost 10 bases, J lost 4 bases, and 3 bases stayed unmatched. The CDR3 has 11 amino acids. CDR3 in DNA: TGTGCCCGTAGCGGGGTAGAGACCCAGTACTTC. This sequence encodes CARSGVETQYF.

The DNA of the CDR3 is TGTGCCACCGAAGGAAGGACTACCTACGAGCAGTACTTC. As protein: CATEGRTTYEQYF. This sequence joins TRBV19 and TRBJ2-7, with a tentative D call TRBD2 (6 bases). The CDR3 is 13 residues long. The V gene lost 10 bases and the J gene lost 2 bases, with 15 bases spanning the gap. The germline V gene has CDR1 LNHDA and CDR2 SQIVND (reference sequence). Combining the CDR3 with reference TRBV19 and TRBJ2-7 gives the whole variable domain DGGITQSPKYLFRKEGQNVTLSCEQNLNHDAMYWYRQDPGQGLRLIYYSQIVNDFQKGDIAEGYSVSREKKESFPLTVTSAQKNPTAFYLCATEGRTTYEQYFGPGTRLTVT.

This chain connects TRBV19 to TRBJ2-1; 15 bases agree with TRBD2. The V segment lost 7 bases and the J segment 7 bases; nucleotides outside the gene matches: 5. The CDR3 totals 15 residues. Germline V gene data show CDR1 as LNHDA and CDR2 as SQIVND (reference sequence). In DNA, the CDR3 is TGTGCCAGTATGGCCGGGACTAGCGGGAGGAATGAGCAGTTCTTC. Translated, it gives CASMAGTSGRNEQFF.

The chain uses TRBV10-3 and TRBJ1-1, with D perhaps matching TRBD1 (6 bases). The CDR3 consists of 12 residues. Germline lookup yields CDR1 ENHRY and CDR2 SYGVKD. Trimming removed 5 bases from V and 8 bases from J, with 12 bases in between. The CDR3 sequence is CAISKQGTEAFF. DNA for the CDR3: TGTGCCATCAGTAAACAGGGAACCGAAGCTTTCTTT.

This rearrangement joins TRBV11-3 to TRBJ1-5, with 11 nucleotides matching TRBD1. The V gene end was trimmed by 4 bases and the J gene end by 5 bases; junction bases not matched to a gene: 7. This CDR3 has 16 residues. Looked up from germline, CDR1 is SGHNT and CDR2 is YENEEA. The CDR3 bases are TGTGCCAGCAGCTGGCGGGGGGGACAGGGGGATCAGCCCCAGCATTTT. Protein sequence: CASSWRGGQGDQPQHF.